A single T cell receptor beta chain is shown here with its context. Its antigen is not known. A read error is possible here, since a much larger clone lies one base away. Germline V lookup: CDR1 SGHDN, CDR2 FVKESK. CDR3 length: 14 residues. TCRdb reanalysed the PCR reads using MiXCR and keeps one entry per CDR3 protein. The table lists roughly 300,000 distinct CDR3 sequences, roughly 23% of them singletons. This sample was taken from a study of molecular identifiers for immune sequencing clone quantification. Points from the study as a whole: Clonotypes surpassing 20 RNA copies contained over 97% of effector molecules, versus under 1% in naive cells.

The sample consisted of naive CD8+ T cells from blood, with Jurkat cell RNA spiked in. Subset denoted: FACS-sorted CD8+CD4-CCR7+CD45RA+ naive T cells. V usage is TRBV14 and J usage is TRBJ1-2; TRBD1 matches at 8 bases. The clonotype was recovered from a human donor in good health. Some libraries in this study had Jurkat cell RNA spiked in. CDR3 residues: CASSQDGRGLGYAF. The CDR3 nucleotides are TGTGCCAGCAGCCAAGACGGCAGGGGGCTAGGCTACGCCTTC.